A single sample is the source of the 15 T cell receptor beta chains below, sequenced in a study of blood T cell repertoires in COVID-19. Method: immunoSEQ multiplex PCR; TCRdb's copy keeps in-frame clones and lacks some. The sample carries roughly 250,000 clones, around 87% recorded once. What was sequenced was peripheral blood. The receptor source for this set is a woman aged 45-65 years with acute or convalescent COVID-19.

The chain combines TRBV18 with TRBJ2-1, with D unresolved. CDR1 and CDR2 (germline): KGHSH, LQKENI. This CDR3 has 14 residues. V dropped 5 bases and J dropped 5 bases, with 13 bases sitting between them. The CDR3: CASSALAGNNEQFF. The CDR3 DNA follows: TGTGCCAGCTCAGCCCTGGCAGGCAACAATGAGCAGTTCTTC. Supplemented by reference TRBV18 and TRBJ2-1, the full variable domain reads NAGVMQNPRHLVRRRGQEARLRCSPMKGHSHVYWYRQLPEEGLKFMVYLQKENIIDESGMPKERFSAEFPKEGPSILRIQQVVRGDSAAYFCASSALAGNNEQFFGPGTRLTVL.

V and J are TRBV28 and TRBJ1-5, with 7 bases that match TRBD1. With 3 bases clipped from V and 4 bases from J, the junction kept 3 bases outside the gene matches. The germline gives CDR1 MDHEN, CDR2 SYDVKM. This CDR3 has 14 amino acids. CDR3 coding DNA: TGTGCCAGCAGTTTCCTCAGGGGGAATCAGCCCCAGCATTTT. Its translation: CASSFLRGNQPQHF.

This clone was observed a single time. The CDR3 nucleotides read TGTGCCACCAGCAGAGATCTTAGCGGGAGGACCGTTGTCCTAGCCAAAAACATTCAGTACTTC. Its protein is CATSRDLSGRTVVLAKNIQYF. The chain has TRBV15 and TRBJ2-4; 10 bases fit TRBD2. V shed 0 bases, J shed 0 bases, and the junction held 14 bases outside the gene matches. This CDR3 contains 21 residues. Germline V gene sequence: CDR1 LNHNV, CDR2 YYDKDF (reference sequence).

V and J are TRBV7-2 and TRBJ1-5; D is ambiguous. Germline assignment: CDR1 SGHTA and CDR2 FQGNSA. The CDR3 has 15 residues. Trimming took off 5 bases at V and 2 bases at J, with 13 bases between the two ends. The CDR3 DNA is TGTGCCAGCAGCCAGACTCCCAATGGCAATCAGCCCCAGCATTTT. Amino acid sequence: CASSQTPNGNQPQHF.

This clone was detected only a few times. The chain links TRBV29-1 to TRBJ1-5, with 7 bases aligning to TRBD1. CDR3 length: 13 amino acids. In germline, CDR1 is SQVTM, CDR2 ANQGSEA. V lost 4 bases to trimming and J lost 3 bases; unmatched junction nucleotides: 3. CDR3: CSVGQGLNQPQHF. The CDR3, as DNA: TGCAGCGTTGGACAGGGCCTCAATCAGCCCCAGCATTTT.

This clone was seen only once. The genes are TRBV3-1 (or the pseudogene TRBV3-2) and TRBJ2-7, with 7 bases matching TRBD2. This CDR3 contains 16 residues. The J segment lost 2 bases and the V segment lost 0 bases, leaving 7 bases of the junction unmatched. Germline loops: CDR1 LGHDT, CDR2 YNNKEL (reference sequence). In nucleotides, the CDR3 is TGTGCCAGCAGCCAAGACGTGGGCGGGAGACCCTACGAGCAGTACTTC. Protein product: CASSQDVGGRPYEQYF.

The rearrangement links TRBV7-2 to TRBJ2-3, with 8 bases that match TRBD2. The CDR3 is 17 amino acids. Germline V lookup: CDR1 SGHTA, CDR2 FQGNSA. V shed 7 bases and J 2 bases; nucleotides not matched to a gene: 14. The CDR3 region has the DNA TGTGCCAGCACCATGAGTATAGCGGGATTGGTCACAGATACGCAGTATTTT. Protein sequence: CASTMSIAGLVTDTQYF.

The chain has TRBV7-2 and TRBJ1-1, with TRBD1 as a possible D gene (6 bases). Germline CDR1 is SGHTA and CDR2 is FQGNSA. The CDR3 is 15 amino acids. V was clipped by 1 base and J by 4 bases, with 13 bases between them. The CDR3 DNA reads TGTGCCAGCAGCTTAGTGTACAGGGCGGGCACTGAAGCTTTCTTT. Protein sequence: CASSLVYRAGTEAFF.

CDR3 in DNA: TGTGCCAGCAGCTTGGATCCCTCACAGGCCGAGCAGTACTTC. As protein: CASSLDPSQAEQYF. V gene TRBV5-4 combines with J gene TRBJ2-7; TRBD1 might be the D (5 bases). The length of the CDR3 is 14 residues. Germline CDR1 reads SGHNT; CDR2 reads YYREEE (reference sequence). The V end lost 0 bases, the J end lost 6 bases, and 13 bases lay between the germline ends.

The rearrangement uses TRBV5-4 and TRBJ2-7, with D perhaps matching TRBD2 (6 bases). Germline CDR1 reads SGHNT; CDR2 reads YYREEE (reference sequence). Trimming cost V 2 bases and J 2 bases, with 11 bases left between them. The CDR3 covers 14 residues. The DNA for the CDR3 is TGTGCCAGCAGCTTCGGGGGACCGGCCTACGAGCAGTACTTC. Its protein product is CASSFGGPAYEQYF.

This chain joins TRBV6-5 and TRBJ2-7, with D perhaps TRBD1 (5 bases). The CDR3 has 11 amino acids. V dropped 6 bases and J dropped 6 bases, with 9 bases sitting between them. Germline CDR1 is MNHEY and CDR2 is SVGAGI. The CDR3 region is CASRQGAEQYF. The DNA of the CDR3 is TGTGCCAGCAGGCAAGGGGCCGAGCAGTACTTC.

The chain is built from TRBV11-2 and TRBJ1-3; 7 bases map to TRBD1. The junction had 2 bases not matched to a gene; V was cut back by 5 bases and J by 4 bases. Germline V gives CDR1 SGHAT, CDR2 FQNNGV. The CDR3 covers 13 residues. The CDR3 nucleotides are TGTGCCAGCAGCAGGGGGCCAGGAAACACCATATATTTT. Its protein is CASSRGPGNTIYF.

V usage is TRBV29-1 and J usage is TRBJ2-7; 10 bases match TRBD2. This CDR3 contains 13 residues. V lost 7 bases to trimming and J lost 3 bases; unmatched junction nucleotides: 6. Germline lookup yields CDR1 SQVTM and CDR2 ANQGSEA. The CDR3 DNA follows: TGCAGCGCCTCTAGCGGGAGAGGCTACGAGCAGTACTTC. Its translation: CSASSGRGYEQYF.

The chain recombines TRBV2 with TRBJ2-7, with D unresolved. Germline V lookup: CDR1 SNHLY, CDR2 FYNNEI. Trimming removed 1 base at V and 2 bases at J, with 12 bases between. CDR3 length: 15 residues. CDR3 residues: CASSEGALLPYEQYF. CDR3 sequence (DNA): TGTGCCAGCAGTGAAGGGGCGTTATTACCCTACGAGCAGTACTTC.

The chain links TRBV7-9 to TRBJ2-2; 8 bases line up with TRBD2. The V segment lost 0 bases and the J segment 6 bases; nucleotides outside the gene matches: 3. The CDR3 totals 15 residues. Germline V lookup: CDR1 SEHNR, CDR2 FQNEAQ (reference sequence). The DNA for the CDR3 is TGTGCCAGCAGCTTAGCGGGGACTAGTCCCGGGGAGCTGTTTTTT. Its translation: CASSLAGTSPGELFF. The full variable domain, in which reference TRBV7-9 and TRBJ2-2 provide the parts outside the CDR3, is DTGVSQNPRHKITKRGQNVTFRCDPISEHNRLYWYRQTLGQGPEFLTYFQNEAQLEKSRLLSDRFSAERPKGSFSTLEIQRTEQGDSAMYLCASSLAGTSPGELFFGEGSRLTVL.